Presented here are 27 T cell receptor beta chains from one specimen sequenced in a study of T cell responses to AZD1222 COVID-19 vaccine. Profiling relied on immunoSEQ multiplex PCR, and the TCRdb table lists in-frame clones only, not all of them. The sample lists some 200,000 clones; more than 70% were seen once. Material: peripheral blood, obtained 28 days after the second AZD1222 dose. The source is an adult who received the AZD1222 COVID-19 vaccine.

This clone showed up just a few times. CDR3 coding DNA: TGCGCCAGCAGCCAAGGCAGGGGATCCCAAGAGACCCAGTACTTC. It translates to CASSQGRGSQETQYF. The rearrangement links TRBV5-1 to TRBJ2-5; a weak D match, TRBD1 (6 bases). CDR3 length equals 15 residues. V shed 4 bases and J shed 1 base, with 14 bases lying between them. The germline gives CDR1 SGHRS, CDR2 YFSETQ. The full variable domain, rest sourced from reference TRBV5-1 and TRBJ2-5, is KAGVTQTPRYLIKTRGQQVTLSCSPISGHRSVSWYQQTPGQGLQFLFEYFSETQRNKGNFPGRFSGRQFSNSRSEMNVSTLELGDSALYLCASSQGRGSQETQYFGPGTRLLVL.

The chain joins TRBV27 to TRBJ2-3; D ambiguous. Trimming removed 4 bases at V and 3 bases at J, with 11 bases between. Germline loops: CDR1 MNHEY, CDR2 SMNVEV (reference sequence). The CDR3 sequence is 14 residues long. In nucleotides, the CDR3 is TGTGCCAGCAGTTGGTCCGGGTCAACAGATACGCAGTATTTT. The encoded protein is CASSWSGSTDTQYF.

This clone appeared a few times. The chain carries TRBV6-2 or TRBV6-3 and TRBJ2-3; D remains ambiguous. Germline V lookup: CDR1 MNHEY, CDR2 SVGEGT. The CDR3 covers 15 residues. The germline V and J ends were trimmed by 0 bases and 3 bases, with 10 bases remaining between them. The CDR3 protein is CASSYSRPETDTQYF. Here the CDR3 DNA reads TGTGCCAGCAGTTACTCGAGGCCTGAGACAGATACGCAGTATTTT.

The chain carries TRBV5-1 and TRBJ1-4; D is possibly TRBD1 (6 bases). V dropped 4 bases and J dropped 8 bases, with 18 bases sitting between them. The CDR3 sequence is 15 residues long. Germline V gene lookup returns CDR1 SGHRS and CDR2 YFSETQ. The CDR3 DNA is TGCGCCAGCAGCGAGCCGGGGGGGCAGGAGGAAAAACTGTTTTTT. Translation gives CASSEPGGQEEKLFF.

V usage is TRBV19 and J usage is TRBJ2-7; 7 nucleotides line up with TRBD1. V dropped 1 base and J dropped 3; count of bases not matched to a gene: 3. CDR3 length: 14 amino acids. The germline gives CDR1 LNHDA, CDR2 SQIVND (reference sequence). CDR3 sequence (DNA): TGTGCCAGTAGTATAGTACAGGGGAGCTACGAGCAGTACTTC. Translation gives CASSIVQGSYEQYF.

The chain is built from TRBV7-9 and TRBJ2-3; 8 nucleotides align to TRBD2. There are 18 residues in the CDR3. V lost 1 base, J lost 4 bases, and 13 bases stayed unmatched. Germline V gene data show CDR1 as SEHNR and CDR2 as FQNEAQ (reference sequence). The CDR3 DNA reads as TGTGCCAGCAGCTTAGATGTGGAGGGGACTAGGTGGTCAGATACGCAGTATTTT. Amino acids: CASSLDVEGTRWSDTQYF.

The sample holds one count of this clone. The genes are TRBV10-3 and TRBJ2-5; 7 bases are a match to TRBD1. This CDR3 has 12 amino acids. CDR1 and CDR2 from the germline V gene are ENHRY and SYGVKD. Trimming took 5 bases from V and 7 from J; bases not matched to a gene: 4. The CDR3 DNA is TGTGCCATCAGTAACAGGGGCCGGACCCAGTACTTC. This sequence encodes CAISNRGRTQYF.

The genes are TRBV7-2 and TRBJ2-7; D could derive from TRBD1 or TRBD2 (5 bases each). The CDR3 runs to 13 residues. The germline V and J ends were trimmed by 5 bases and 3 bases, with 11 bases remaining between them. Germline assignment: CDR1 SGHTA and CDR2 FQGNSA. The CDR3 sequence is CASSPGTIYEQYF. CDR3 DNA: TGTGCCAGCAGCCCGGGGACGATCTACGAGCAGTACTTC.

The chain links TRBV7-3 to TRBJ2-7; D not certain. V lost 1 base and J 6 bases, leaving 7 bases between the germline ends. The CDR3 is 12 residues long. CDR1 is SGHTA, CDR2 FQGTGA, per germline. Here the CDR3 DNA reads TGTGCCAGCAGCTTAATGGGTGGCGAGCAGTACTTC. Its protein is CASSLMGGEQYF.

The rearrangement uses TRBV6-2 or TRBV6-3 and TRBJ2-3; D is possibly TRBD1 (5 bases). Germline assignment: CDR1 MNHEY and CDR2 SVGEGT. CDR3 length: 18 residues. V was trimmed by 2 bases and J by 0 bases, leaving 18 bases between them. This CDR3 reads CASSYTVTVSSSTDTQYF. CDR3 DNA sequence: TGTGCCAGCAGTTACACCGTGACAGTGTCTTCTAGCACAGATACGCAGTATTTT.

The chain uses TRBV5-1 and TRBJ2-3, with D perhaps matching TRBD1 or TRBD2 (5 bases each). With 4 bases removed from V and 6 bases from J, the gap between germline ends came to 15 bases. The CDR3 runs to 14 residues. Germline assignment: CDR1 SGHRS and CDR2 YFSETQ. The CDR3 reads CASSPGTQLDTQYF. CDR3 nucleotides: TGCGCCAGCAGCCCCGGGACCCAACTGGATACGCAGTATTTT.

The CDR3 DNA follows: TGTGCCAGCAGAAGGGGGACCCCCACAGATACGCAGTATTTT. Amino acid sequence: CASRRGTPTDTQYF. The chain combines TRBV28 with TRBJ2-3, with D possibly matching TRBD1 (6 bases). Per the germline V gene, CDR1 is MDHEN and CDR2 is SYDVKM. The CDR3 is 14 residues long. Trimming removed 6 bases at V and 2 bases at J, with 12 bases between.

The chain employs TRBV5-8 and TRBJ2-7; tentatively, D is TRBD1 (5 bases). Germline V gene data show CDR1 as SGHTS and CDR2 as YDEGEE. Trimming shortened V by 1 base and J by 4 bases, and 6 bases separated the two germline ends. The CDR3 contains 12 residues. This CDR3 is CASSLRGYEQYF. The CDR3 DNA sequence: TGTGCCAGCAGCTTGAGGGGTTACGAGCAGTACTTC.

This rearrangement joins TRBV5-8 to TRBJ1-5, with a tentative D call TRBD1 (6 bases). CDR3 size: 17 residues. CDR1 and CDR2 (germline): SGHTS, YDEGEE. Deletions cut 6 bases from V and 0 bases from J, with 19 bases between. The DNA of the CDR3 is TGTGCCAGCAACTCCCCAAGGGACACTTATAGCAATCAGCCCCAGCATTTT. This encodes CASNSPRDTYSNQPQHF.

This clone came up once. The chain links TRBV6-5 to TRBJ1-2; D not certain. This CDR3 comprises 16 residues. V lost 2 bases and J 0 bases, leaving 13 bases between the germline ends. Germline V CDR1 and CDR2: MNHEY, SVGAGI. The CDR3, as DNA: TGTGCCAGCAGTTACGATAACAGCCCGACTAACTATGGCTACACCTTC. Residues: CASSYDNSPTNYGYTF.

This sequence joins TRBV7-3 and TRBJ2-2; D not certain. Germline V CDR1 and CDR2: SGHTA, FQGTGA. V was cut by 2 bases and J by 6 bases, with 4 bases left in between. The CDR3 length is 12 residues. The CDR3 bases are TGTGCCAGCAGCTTACAATCCGGGGAGCTGTTTTTT. Translating it yields CASSLQSGELFF.

This clone was observed once. CDR3 sequence: CASSLGLAGGRSDTQYF. The CDR3 nucleotides are TGTGCCAGCAGCCTCGGACTAGCGGGAGGAAGATCAGATACGCAGTATTTT. The chain recombines TRBV7-2 with TRBJ2-3, with 14 bases that match TRBD2. The ends lost 5 bases at V and 4 bases at J; junction bases unmatched: 8. This CDR3 contains 17 residues. Germline V gene data show CDR1 as SGHTA and CDR2 as FQGNSA. Full variable domain (outside the CDR3, taken from reference TRBV7-2 and TRBJ2-3): GAGVSQSPSNKVTEKGKDVELRCDPISGHTALYWYRQSLGQGLEFLIYFQGNSAPDKSGLPSDRFSAERTGGSVSTLTIQRTQQEDSAVYLCASSLGLAGGRSDTQYFGPGTRLTVL.

DNA for the CDR3: TGTGCCACCAGCAGTGGGTCATCGGGCAGCGGCTACACCTTC. Encoded protein: CATSSGSSGSGYTF. V is TRBV15 and J is TRBJ1-2, with no clear D. The CDR3 spans 14 residues. Germline CDR1 LNHNV, CDR2 YYDKDF (reference sequence). Trimming stripped 3 bases from V and 8 bases from J, with 16 bases between.

V usage is TRBV5-1 and J usage is TRBJ1-1, with a tentative D call TRBD1 (5 bases). The ends were cut back, 4 bases at V and 3 bases at J, with 13 bases in the middle. This CDR3 contains 14 residues. Germline V CDR1 and CDR2: SGHRS, YFSETQ. In DNA form, the CDR3 reads TGCGCCAGCAGCCACGGGACGCCAGACACTGAAGCTTTCTTT. Its translation: CASSHGTPDTEAFF.

The chain carries TRBV9 and TRBJ2-7; 14 nucleotides line up with TRBD2. CDR3 length: 18 amino acids. Germline V lookup: CDR1 SGDLS, CDR2 YYNGEE. V trimming: 0 bases; J trimming: 0 bases; junction bases outside the gene matches: 5. CDR3 amino acids: CASSVGGLAGESSYEQYF. Written as DNA, the CDR3 is TGTGCCAGCAGCGTAGGGGGACTAGCGGGAGAGTCCTCCTACGAGCAGTACTTC.

The rearrangement uses TRBV10-2 and TRBJ2-2; 10 bases are a match to TRBD2. Trimming took 6 bases from V and 6 from J; bases not matched to a gene: 7. The germline V gene encodes CDR1 WSHSY and CDR2 SAAADI. The length of the CDR3 is 15 residues. The CDR3 DNA sequence: TGCGCCAGCAGCTCCGGGACTAGCGCATCCGGGGAGCTGTTTTTT. Translation: CASSSGTSASGELFF.

The rearrangement links TRBV19 to TRBJ2-1; the match to TRBD2 covers 7 bases. The CDR3 extends over 16 amino acids. V gave up 5 bases and J gave up 0 bases; unmatched junction bases: 7. CDR1 is LNHDA, CDR2 SQIVND, per germline (reference sequence). The CDR3: CASSYPSGSSYNEQFF. The CDR3 region has the DNA TGTGCCAGTAGTTATCCTAGCGGAAGCTCCTACAATGAGCAGTTCTTC.

The rearrangement joins TRBV30 to TRBJ2-3; D might be TRBD2 (6 bases). CDR1 and CDR2 (germline): GTSNPN, SVGIG (reference sequence). V was clipped by 0 bases and J by 0 bases, with 10 bases between them. The CDR3 is 15 residues long. The CDR3 protein is CAWSVGGISTDTQYF. The CDR3 coding sequence is TGTGCCTGGAGTGTAGGCGGGATTAGCACAGATACGCAGTATTTT.

This rearrangement joins TRBV4-2 to TRBJ1-3; 11 bases agree with TRBD1. CDR3 length equals 16 residues. CDR1 and CDR2 from the germline V gene are LGHNA and YNFKEQ. The ends lost 5 bases at V and 1 base at J; junction bases unmatched: 4. The CDR3 loop reads CASSVGTGGSGNTIYF. DNA of the CDR3: TGTGCCAGCAGCGTAGGGACAGGGGGATCTGGAAACACCATATATTTT.

The V call is TRBV4-1, the J call TRBJ1-4, with D unclear. This CDR3 has 14 residues. Germline CDR1 reads MGHRA; CDR2 reads YSYEKL. Trimming took 1 base from V and 9 from J, leaving 12 bases between them. CDR3 coding DNA: TGCGCCAGCAGCCAAGTGGGTGGGAATCAAAAACTGTTTTTT. This translates into CASSQVGGNQKLFF.

This rearrangement joins TRBV7-2 to TRBJ2-5; D unresolved. The CDR3 totals 15 residues. V was shortened by 1 base and J by 1 base, with 10 bases between the two germline ends. The germline V gene encodes CDR1 SGHTA and CDR2 FQGNSA. Here the CDR3 reads CASSLVSSPQETQYF. CDR3 in DNA: TGTGCCAGCAGCTTAGTCTCCAGCCCCCAAGAGACCCAGTACTTC.

The chain links TRBV28 to TRBJ1-4; perhaps TRBD1 as D (5 bases). The V end was cut by 8 bases, the J end by 6 bases, with 13 bases between. The CDR3 runs 13 residues. Germline assignment: CDR1 MDHEN and CDR2 SYDVKM. CDR3 nucleotide sequence: TGTGCCAGCCTTCGGGGGGAGGATGAAAAACTGTTTTTT. Its translation is CASLRGEDEKLFF.